This T cell receptor beta chain stems from a study of T cell repertoires in cytomegalovirus infection. Turning to the study itself: Public signatures in TCR beta pointed to CMV infection and matching HLA type.

This clonotype has more than one count but fewer than ten. TCRdb used MiXCR to reprocess the reads, holding one entry per CDR3 protein. The data show under 300,000 distinct CDR3 sequences, 15% to 20% seen once. This receptor was taken from a human donor in good health (CMV status not recorded). Some clones in this sample may be carry-over from other donors' samples. The specimen was CD8+ T cells from PBMCs.

The CDR3 region has the DNA TGTGCCAGCAGCCAAGCGCTAGGGTCTGAAGCTTTCTTT. This codes for CASSQALGSEAFF. This chain uses TRBV14 with TRBJ1-1, with D uncertain. There are 13 residues in the CDR3. V lost 1 base, J lost 6 bases, and 9 bases lay in between. Germline V CDR1 and CDR2: SGHDN, FVKESK.